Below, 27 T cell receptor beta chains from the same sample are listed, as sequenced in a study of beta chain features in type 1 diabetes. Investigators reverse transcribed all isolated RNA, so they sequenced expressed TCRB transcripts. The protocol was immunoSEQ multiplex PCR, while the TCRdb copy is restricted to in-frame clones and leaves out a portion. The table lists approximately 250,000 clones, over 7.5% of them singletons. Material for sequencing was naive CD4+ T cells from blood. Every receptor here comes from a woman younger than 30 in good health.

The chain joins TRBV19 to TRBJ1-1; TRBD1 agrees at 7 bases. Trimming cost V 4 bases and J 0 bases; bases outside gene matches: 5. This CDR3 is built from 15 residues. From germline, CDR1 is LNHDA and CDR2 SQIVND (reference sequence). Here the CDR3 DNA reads TGTGCCAGTAGTAACAGGGGCTCCATGAACACTGAAGCTTTCTTT. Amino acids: CASSNRGSMNTEAFF.

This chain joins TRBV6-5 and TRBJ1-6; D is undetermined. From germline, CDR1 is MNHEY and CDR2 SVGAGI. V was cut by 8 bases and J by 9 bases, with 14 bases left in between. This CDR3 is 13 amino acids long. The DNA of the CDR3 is TGTGCCAGCCGGGAGAGTGGCGGTTCACCCCTCCACTTT. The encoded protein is CASRESGGSPLHF.

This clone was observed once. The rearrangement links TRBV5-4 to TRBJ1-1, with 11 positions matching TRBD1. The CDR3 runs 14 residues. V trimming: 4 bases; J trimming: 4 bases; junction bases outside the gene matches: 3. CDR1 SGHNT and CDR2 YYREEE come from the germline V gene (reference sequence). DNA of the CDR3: TGTGCCAGCAGCACGGGACAGGGGGTCACTGAAGCTTTCTTT. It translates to CASSTGQGVTEAFF. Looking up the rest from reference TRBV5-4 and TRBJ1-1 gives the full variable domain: ETGVTQSPTHLIKTRGQQVTLRCSSQSGHNTVSWYQQALGQGPQFIFQYYREEENGRGNFPPRFSGLQFPNYSSELNVNALELDDSALYLCASSTGQGVTEAFFGQGTRLTVV.

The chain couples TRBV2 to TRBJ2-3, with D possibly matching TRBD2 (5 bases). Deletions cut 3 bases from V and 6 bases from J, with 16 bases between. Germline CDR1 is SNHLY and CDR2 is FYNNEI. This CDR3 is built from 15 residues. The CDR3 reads CASSDRPGYTDTQYF. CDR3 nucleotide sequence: TGTGCCAGCAGTGATAGGCCGGGGTACACCGATACGCAGTATTTT.

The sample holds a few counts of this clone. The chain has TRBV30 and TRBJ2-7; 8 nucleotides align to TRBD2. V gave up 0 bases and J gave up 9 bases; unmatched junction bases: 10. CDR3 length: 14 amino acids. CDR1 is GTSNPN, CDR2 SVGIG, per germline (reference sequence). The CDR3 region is CAWSVIGAGRGQYF. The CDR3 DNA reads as TGTGCCTGGAGTGTAATCGGGGCCGGGAGGGGGCAGTACTTC.

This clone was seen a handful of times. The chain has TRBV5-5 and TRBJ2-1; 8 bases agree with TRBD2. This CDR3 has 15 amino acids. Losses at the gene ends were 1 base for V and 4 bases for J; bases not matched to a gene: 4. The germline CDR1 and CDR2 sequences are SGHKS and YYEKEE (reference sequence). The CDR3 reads CASSLMPGGYNEQFF. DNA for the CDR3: TGTGCCAGCAGCTTGATGCCGGGAGGGTACAATGAGCAGTTCTTC.

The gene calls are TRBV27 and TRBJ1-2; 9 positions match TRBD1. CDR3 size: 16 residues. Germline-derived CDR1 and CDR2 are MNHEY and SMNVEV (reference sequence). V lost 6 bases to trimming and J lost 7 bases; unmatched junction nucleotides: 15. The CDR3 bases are TGTGCCAGCAGAGGGACAGGGTCCACCGGAGGTGGTGGCTACACCTTC. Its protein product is CASRGTGSTGGGGYTF.

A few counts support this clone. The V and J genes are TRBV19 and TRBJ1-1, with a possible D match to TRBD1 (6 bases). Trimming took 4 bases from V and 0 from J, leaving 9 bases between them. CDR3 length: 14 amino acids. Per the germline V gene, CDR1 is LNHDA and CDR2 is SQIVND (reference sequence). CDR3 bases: TGTGCCAGTAGTACCACAGGGATGAACACTGAAGCTTTCTTT. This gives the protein CASSTTGMNTEAFF.

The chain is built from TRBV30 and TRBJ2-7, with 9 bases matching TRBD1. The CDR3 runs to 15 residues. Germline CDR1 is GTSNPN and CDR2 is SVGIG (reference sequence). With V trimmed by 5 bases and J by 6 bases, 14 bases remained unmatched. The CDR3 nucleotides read TGTGCCTGGCAGACCGGGACAGGGTTTTTACTCGAGCAGTACTTC. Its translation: CAWQTGTGFLLEQYF.

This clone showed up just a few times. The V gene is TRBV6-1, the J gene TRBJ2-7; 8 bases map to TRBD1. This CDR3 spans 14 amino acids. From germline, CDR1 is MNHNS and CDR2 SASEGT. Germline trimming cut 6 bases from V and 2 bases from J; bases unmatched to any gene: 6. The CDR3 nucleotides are TGTGCCAGCAGCCGCCGGACAGGGCCCTACGAGCAGTACTTC. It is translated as CASSRRTGPYEQYF.

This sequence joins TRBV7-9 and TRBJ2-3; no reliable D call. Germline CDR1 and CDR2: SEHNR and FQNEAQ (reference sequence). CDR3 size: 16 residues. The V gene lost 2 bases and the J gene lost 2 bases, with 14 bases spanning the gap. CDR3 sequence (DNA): TGTGCCAGCAGCTTAATGGGCGCCGTGGACACAGATACGCAGTATTTT. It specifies CASSLMGAVDTDTQYF.

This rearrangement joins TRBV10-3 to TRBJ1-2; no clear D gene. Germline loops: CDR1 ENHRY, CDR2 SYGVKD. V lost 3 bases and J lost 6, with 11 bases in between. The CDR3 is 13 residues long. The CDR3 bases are TGTGCCATCAGTGATCGTGGCCTCGATGGCTACACCTTC. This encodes CAISDRGLDGYTF.

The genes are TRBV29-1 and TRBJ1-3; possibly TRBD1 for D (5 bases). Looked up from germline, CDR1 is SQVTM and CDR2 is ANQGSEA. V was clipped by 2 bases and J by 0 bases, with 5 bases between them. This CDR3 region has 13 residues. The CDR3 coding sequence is TGCAGCGTTGAAAGGGGCTCTGGAAACACCATATATTTT. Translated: CSVERGSGNTIYF.

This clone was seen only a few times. CDR3 loop: CASSDTNNQPQHF. In DNA, the CDR3 is TGTGCCAGTAGCGACACCAACAATCAGCCCCAGCATTTT. The chain recombines TRBV19 with TRBJ1-5; D is unclear. V was cut by 6 bases and J by 3 bases, with 9 bases left in between. The CDR3 runs 13 residues. CDR1 is LNHDA, CDR2 SQIVND, per germline (reference sequence).

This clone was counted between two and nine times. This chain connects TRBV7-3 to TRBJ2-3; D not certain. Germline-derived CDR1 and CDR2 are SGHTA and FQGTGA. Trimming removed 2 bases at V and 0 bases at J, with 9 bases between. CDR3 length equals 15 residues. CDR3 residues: CASSLLAGSTDTQYF. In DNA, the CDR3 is TGTGCCAGCAGCTTACTTGCAGGAAGCACAGATACGCAGTATTTT. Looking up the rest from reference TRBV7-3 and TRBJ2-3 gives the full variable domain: GAGVSQTPSNKVTEKGKYVELRCDPISGHTALYWYRQSLGQGPEFLIYFQGTGAADDSGLPNDRFFAVRPEGSVSTLKIQRTERGDSAVYLCASSLLAGSTDTQYFGPGTRLTVL.

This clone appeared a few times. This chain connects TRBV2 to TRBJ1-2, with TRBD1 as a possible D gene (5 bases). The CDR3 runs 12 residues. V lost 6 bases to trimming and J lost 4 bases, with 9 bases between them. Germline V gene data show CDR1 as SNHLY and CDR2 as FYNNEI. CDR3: CASSADSYGYTF. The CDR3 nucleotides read TGTGCCAGCAGCGCCGACAGCTATGGCTACACCTTC.

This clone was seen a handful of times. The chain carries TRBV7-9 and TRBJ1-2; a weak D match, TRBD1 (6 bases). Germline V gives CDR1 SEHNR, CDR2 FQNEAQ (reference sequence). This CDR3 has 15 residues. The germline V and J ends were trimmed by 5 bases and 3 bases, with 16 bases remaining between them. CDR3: CASSPTGRPYYGYTF. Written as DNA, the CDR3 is TGTGCCAGCAGCCCCACAGGGCGCCCTTACTATGGCTACACCTTC.

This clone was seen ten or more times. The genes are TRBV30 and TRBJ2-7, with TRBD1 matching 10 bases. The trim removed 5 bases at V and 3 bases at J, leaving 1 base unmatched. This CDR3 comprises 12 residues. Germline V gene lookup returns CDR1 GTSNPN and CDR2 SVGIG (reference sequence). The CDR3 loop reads CAWGTGVYEQYF. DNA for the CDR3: TGTGCCTGGGGGACAGGGGTCTACGAGCAGTACTTC.

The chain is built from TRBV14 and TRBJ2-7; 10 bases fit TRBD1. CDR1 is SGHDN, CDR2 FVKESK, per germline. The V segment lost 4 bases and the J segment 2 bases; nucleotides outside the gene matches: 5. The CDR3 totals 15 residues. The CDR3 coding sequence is TGTGCCAGCAGCCCGACCGGGACAGGGGCCTACGAGCAGTACTTC. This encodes CASSPTGTGAYEQYF.

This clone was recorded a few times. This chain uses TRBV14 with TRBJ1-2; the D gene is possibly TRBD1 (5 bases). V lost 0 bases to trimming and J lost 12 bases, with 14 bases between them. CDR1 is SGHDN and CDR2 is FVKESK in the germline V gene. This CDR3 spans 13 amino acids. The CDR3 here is CASSQDRGGYHTF. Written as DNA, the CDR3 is TGTGCCAGCAGCCAAGATAGGGGCGGATACCACACCTTC.

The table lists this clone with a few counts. The CDR3 spells CSVAGRARNEQYF. In nucleotides, the CDR3 is TGCAGCGTTGCCGGGAGGGCCAGGAACGAGCAGTACTTC. The chain joins TRBV29-1 to TRBJ2-7; the match to TRBD2 covers 8 bases. The length of the CDR3 is 13 residues. V lost 4 bases and J lost 5; bases outside the gene matches: 7. Per the germline V gene, CDR1 is SQVTM and CDR2 is ANQGSEA.

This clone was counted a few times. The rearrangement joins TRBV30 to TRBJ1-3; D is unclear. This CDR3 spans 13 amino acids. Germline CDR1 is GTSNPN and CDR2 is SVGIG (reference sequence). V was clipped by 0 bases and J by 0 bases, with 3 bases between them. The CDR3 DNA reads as TGTGCCTGGAGTGTCAACTCTGGAAACACCATATATTTT. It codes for CAWSVNSGNTIYF.

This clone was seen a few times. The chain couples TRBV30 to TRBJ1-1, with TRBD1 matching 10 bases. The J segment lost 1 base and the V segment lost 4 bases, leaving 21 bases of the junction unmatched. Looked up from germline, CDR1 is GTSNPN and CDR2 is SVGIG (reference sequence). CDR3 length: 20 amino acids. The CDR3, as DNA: TGTGCCTGGATCGCCGGGACAGGGGTATACGGTGGGGCACAGAACACTGAAGCTTTCTTT. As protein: CAWIAGTGVYGGAQNTEAFF.

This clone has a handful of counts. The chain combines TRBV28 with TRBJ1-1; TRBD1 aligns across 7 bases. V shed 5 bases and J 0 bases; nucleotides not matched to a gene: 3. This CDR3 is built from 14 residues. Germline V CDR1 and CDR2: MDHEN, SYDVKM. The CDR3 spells CASSLDRVNTEAFF. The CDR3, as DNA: TGTGCCAGCAGTCTAGACAGGGTGAACACTGAAGCTTTCTTT.

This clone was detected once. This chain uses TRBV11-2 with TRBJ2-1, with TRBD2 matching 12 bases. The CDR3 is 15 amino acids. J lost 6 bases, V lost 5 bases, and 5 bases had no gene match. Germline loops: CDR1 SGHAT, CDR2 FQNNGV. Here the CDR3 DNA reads TGTGCCAGCAGCCCCGGGACTAGCGGGCCCAATGAGCAGTTCTTC. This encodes CASSPGTSGPNEQFF.

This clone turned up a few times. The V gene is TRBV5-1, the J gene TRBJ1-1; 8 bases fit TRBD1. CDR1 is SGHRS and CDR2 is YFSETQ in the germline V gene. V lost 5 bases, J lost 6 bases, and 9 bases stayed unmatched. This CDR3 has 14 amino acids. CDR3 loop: CASRYQGASAEAFF. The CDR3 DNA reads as TGCGCCAGCAGGTATCAGGGGGCCTCCGCTGAAGCTTTCTTT.

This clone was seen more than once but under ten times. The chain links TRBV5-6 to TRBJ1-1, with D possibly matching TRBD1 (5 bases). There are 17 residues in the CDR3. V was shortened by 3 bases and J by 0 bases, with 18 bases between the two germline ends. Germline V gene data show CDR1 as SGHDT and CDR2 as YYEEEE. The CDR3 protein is CASSSLRQGLMNTEAFF. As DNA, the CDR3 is TGTGCCAGCAGCTCCCTCCGGCAGGGTCTGATGAACACTGAAGCTTTCTTT.